The next 18 T cell receptor beta chains were all read from a single sample in a study of T cell repertoires in cytomegalovirus infection. TCRdb itself ran the reads through MiXCR, one entry per CDR3 protein. The sample has 830,000 or so distinct CDR3 sequences; 30% to 35% are singletons. These TCRs are of unknown antigen specificity. The material was cultured CD8+ T cells from PBMCs, obtained from culture after CMV antigen stimulation. The origin of the receptors is a human donor in good health (CMV status not recorded). Some clones in this sample may be carry-over from other donors' samples.

The chain employs TRBV12-3 or TRBV12-4 and TRBJ2-1, with D perhaps matching TRBD1 (5 bases). Trimming cost V 6 bases and J 8 bases, with 11 bases left between them. The CDR3 runs 12 residues. The CDR3 nucleotides read TGTGCCAGCAGACAGGTTCAGGATGAGCAGTTCTTC. Translation gives CASRQVQDEQFF.

A note on this clonotype: At one end the junction does not follow the germline gene, possibly because of a read error. The rearrangement uses TRBV7-6 and TRBJ2-1, with 11 positions matching TRBD2. The CDR3 length is 17 residues. Germline assignment: CDR1 SGHVS and CDR2 FNYEAQ. The CDR3: CASNLAAVAGGPNEQFF. The DNA of the CDR3 is TGTGCCAGCAACTTAGCGGCGGTAGCGGGGGGGCCCAATGAGCAGTTCTTC.

The CDR3 here is CASSWDSRNEQYF. The DNA for the CDR3 is TGTGCCAGCAGCTGGGACAGTCGGAACGAGCAGTACTTC. The V and J genes are TRBV5-6 and TRBJ2-7; 7 positions match TRBD1. The CDR3 runs to 13 residues. The germline CDR1 and CDR2 sequences are SGHDT and YYEEEE. V was clipped by 3 bases and J by 5 bases; unmatched bases: 5.

This clonotype was seen more than once but under ten times. The chain's CDR3 is CASSETVNSPLHF. The DNA of the CDR3 is TGTGCCAGCAGTGAGACGGTAAATTCACCCCTCCACTTT. The rearrangement uses TRBV6-1 and TRBJ1-6; D is undetermined. Looked up from germline, CDR1 is MNHNS and CDR2 is SASEGT. This CDR3 has 13 residues. V was pared by 3 bases and J by 7 bases, with 7 bases between.

The chain is built from TRBV5-1 and TRBJ2-1; TRBD2 matches 8 bases. The CDR3 loop spans 15 amino acids. The V segment lost 1 base and the J segment 7 bases; nucleotides outside the gene matches: 7. Germline V gene lookup returns CDR1 SGHRS and CDR2 YFSETQ. CDR3: CASSLYAGGVNEQFF. CDR3 DNA: TGCGCCAGCAGCTTGTATGCCGGGGGGGTAAATGAGCAGTTCTTC.

There are many counts of this clonotype. This chain uses TRBV2 with TRBJ1-1; D is unresolved. V was pared by 7 bases and J by 0 bases, with 3 bases between. The CDR3 is 11 residues long. Germline V gene lookup returns CDR1 SNHLY and CDR2 FYNNEI. CDR3 sequence: CASKVNTEAFF. CDR3 coding DNA: TGTGCCAGCAAGGTGAACACTGAAGCTTTCTTT. The whole variable domain, remainder taken from reference TRBV2 and TRBJ1-1, is EPEVTQTPSHQVTQMGQEVILRCVPISNHLYFYWYRQILGQKVEFLVSFYNNEISEKSEIFDDQFSVERPDGSNFTLKIRSTKLEDSAMYFCASKVNTEAFFGQGTRLTVV.

A word on this clonotype: A clone one base away is much larger, so this may be a read error. The rearrangement joins TRBV19 to TRBJ2-1; 10 nucleotides line up with TRBD2. V shed 3 bases and J 5 bases; nucleotides not matched to a gene: 4. CDR1 LNHDA and CDR2 SQIVND come from the germline V gene (reference sequence). CDR3 size: 15 residues. CDR3 bases: TGTGCCAGTAGTATTAAGCGGGGGGGGGACAATGAGCAGTTCTTC. Its protein product is CASSIKRGGDNEQFF.

The chain has TRBV12-3 or TRBV12-4 and TRBJ2-7; a possible D gene is TRBD1 (5 bases). V was clipped by 1 base and J by 2 bases, with 18 bases between them. This CDR3 has 17 amino acids. CDR3 residues: CASSLGLGAYTPYEQYF. In DNA form, the CDR3 reads TGTGCCAGCAGTTTAGGGTTAGGGGCTTATACACCCTACGAGCAGTACTTC.

The chain recombines TRBV4-3 with TRBJ2-2; D is unclear. This CDR3 spans 12 amino acids. With 6 bases removed from V and 6 bases from J, the gap between germline ends came to 8 bases. Germline V gene data show CDR1 as LGHNA and CDR2 as YSLEER. The CDR3 sequence is CASRHWSGELFF. The CDR3 nucleotides read TGCGCCAGCAGGCATTGGTCCGGGGAGCTGTTTTTT.

In its sample, this clonotype was seen many times. This chain links TRBV28 with TRBJ1-3; 10 bases agree with TRBD1. V gave up 5 bases and J gave up 4 bases; unmatched junction bases: 11. Germline CDR1 MDHEN, CDR2 SYDVKM. This CDR3 has 17 residues. The CDR3: CASSPWGQGTGGNTIYF. The DNA of the CDR3 is TGTGCCAGCAGTCCATGGGGACAGGGGACGGGAGGAAACACCATATATTTT.

The J gene is TRBJ2-1, the V gene TRBV28; 12 bases line up with TRBD2. The CDR3 is 15 amino acids. Germline loops: CDR1 MDHEN, CDR2 SYDVKM. With 5 bases clipped from V and 7 bases from J, the junction kept 6 bases outside the gene matches. CDR3 protein: CASSLAGGRSNEQFF. DNA for the CDR3: TGTGCCAGCAGTCTAGCGGGGGGGCGGTCTAATGAGCAGTTCTTC.

At least ten counts were recorded for this clonotype. The V gene is TRBV7-9, the J gene TRBJ2-1, with a weak D call TRBD2 (6 bases). The CDR3 covers 13 residues. V was clipped by 0 bases and J by 10 bases, with 10 bases between them. Looked up from germline, CDR1 is SEHNR and CDR2 is FQNEAQ (reference sequence). CDR3 in DNA: TGTGCCAGCAGCTTAGCGGGGAGGTGGGAGCAGTTCTTC. Its protein is CASSLAGRWEQFF.

The chain recombines TRBV7-9 with TRBJ2-2; tentative D call: TRBD1 (6 bases). The CDR3 contains 18 residues. Germline V gene sequence: CDR1 SEHNR, CDR2 FQNEAQ (reference sequence). V was trimmed by 6 bases and J by 0 bases, leaving 20 bases between them. CDR3 bases: TGTGCCAGCAGGACCTACCGGGACACCACCTCGAACACCGGGGAGCTGTTTTTT. Its protein is CASRTYRDTTSNTGELFF.

The chain has TRBV7-9 and TRBJ2-7; no reliable D call. The CDR3 runs 13 residues. Between the trimmed V and J ends, which lost 6 bases and 5 bases, there was a span of 14 bases. Germline assignment: CDR1 SEHNR and CDR2 FQNEAQ (reference sequence). CDR3 coding DNA: TGTGCCAGCAGATTATTTGGAATTAACGAGCAGTACTTC. Residues: CASRLFGINEQYF.

The CDR3 DNA reads as TGTGCCAGCAGTTACATTGCCGGGGAGCTGTTTTTT. Its translation: CASSYIAGELFF. V gene TRBV6-5 combines with J gene TRBJ2-2; D gene unclear. Germline-derived CDR1 and CDR2 are MNHEY and SVGAGI. V was pared by 2 bases and J by 6 bases, with 4 bases between. This CDR3 is 12 amino acids long.

The CDR3 nucleotides are TGCAGTGCTAGACCCACGACTAGCACAGATACGCAGTATTTT. It yields the protein CSARPTTSTDTQYF. The chain is built from TRBV20-1 and TRBJ2-3; no reliable D call. Deletions cut 2 bases from V and 0 bases from J, with 9 bases between. Germline lookup yields CDR1 DFQATT and CDR2 SNEGSKA (reference sequence). The CDR3 covers 14 residues.

The chain links TRBV19 to TRBJ2-5; D remains unclear. The CDR3 spans 15 residues. CDR1 is LNHDA and CDR2 is SQIVND in the germline V gene (reference sequence). Trimming shortened V by 4 bases and J by 5 bases, and 17 bases separated the two germline ends. CDR3 in amino acids: CASSTRASKKETQYF. As DNA, the CDR3 is TGTGCCAGTAGTACCCGGGCCTCAAAGAAGGAGACCCAGTACTTC.

This clonotype was observed many times. The V call is TRBV7-2, the J call TRBJ2-3; D unresolved. CDR3 size: 15 residues. Germline CDR1 reads SGHTA; CDR2 reads FQGNSA. Between the trimmed V and J ends, which lost 1 base and 0 bases, there was a span of 8 bases. The CDR3: CASSLEPRSTDTQYF. CDR3 coding DNA: TGTGCCAGCAGCTTAGAGCCCAGAAGCACAGATACGCAGTATTTT.